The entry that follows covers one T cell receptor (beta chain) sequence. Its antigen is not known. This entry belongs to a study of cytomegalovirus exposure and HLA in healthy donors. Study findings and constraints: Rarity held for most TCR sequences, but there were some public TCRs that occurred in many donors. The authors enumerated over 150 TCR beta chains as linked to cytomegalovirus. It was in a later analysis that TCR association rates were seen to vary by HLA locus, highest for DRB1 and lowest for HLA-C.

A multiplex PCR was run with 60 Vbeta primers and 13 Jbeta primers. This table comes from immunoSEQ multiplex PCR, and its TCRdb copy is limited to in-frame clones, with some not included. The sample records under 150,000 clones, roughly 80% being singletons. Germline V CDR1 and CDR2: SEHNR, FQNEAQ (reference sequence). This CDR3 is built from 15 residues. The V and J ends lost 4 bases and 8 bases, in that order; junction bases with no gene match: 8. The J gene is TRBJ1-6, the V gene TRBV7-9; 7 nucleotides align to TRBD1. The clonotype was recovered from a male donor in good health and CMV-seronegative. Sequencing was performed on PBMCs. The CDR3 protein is CASSSVQGRDSPLHF. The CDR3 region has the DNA TGTGCCAGCAGCTCGGTACAGGGGCGGGATTCACCCCTCCACTTT.